This T cell receptor beta chain comes out of a study of blood T cell repertoires in COVID-19. The wider study: There were acute and convalescent COVID-19 samples, and they came from the United States, Italy and Spain. The cDNA or gDNA used as material had been derived from T cells, B-cell-depleted T cells, or PBMCs.

Repertoires were generated with immunoSEQ multiplex PCR, while TCRdb's copy carries only in-frame clones and drops some. This table has about 260,000 clones, 80% to 90% appearing once. The CDR3 runs 16 residues. The V gene end was trimmed by 5 bases and the J gene end by 9 bases; junction bases not matched to a gene: 16. Germline V lookup: CDR1 SGHTA, CDR2 FQGNSA. Seattle's cohort entered during active infection and was followed longitudinally. Sequencing input: peripheral blood. The receptor's source is a woman in her seventies with COVID-19, enrolled during active disease. The chain uses TRBV7-2 and TRBJ2-1; TRBD2 matches 7 bases. The CDR3 spells CASSRPGAGPGGEQFF. The CDR3 DNA reads TGTGCCAGCAGCCGGCCAGGAGCGGGCCCGGGAGGTGAGCAGTTCTTC.